The present TCR beta chain was sequenced within a study of blood T cell repertoires in COVID-19. The overall study: T cells, B-cell-depleted T cells, or PBMCs supplied cDNA or gDNA.

In the study's own analysis: The assay estimated nucleated cells by amplifying reference gene primers. The protocol was immunoSEQ multiplex PCR, while the TCRdb copy is restricted to in-frame clones and leaves out a portion. V, J and clone size reflect that table, while D and trimming were determined from the DNA. The repertoire consists of roughly 260,000 clones, with about 91% occurring once and the leading ten covering about 1.2%. The germline CDR1 and CDR2 sequences are MNHEY and SMNVEV (reference sequence). Trimming stripped 5 bases from V and 0 bases from J, with 6 bases between. CDR3 length: 13 amino acids. Living in 20 to 30 US areas, the participants were between roughly 18 and 89 years of age. Donors were grouped by their self-reported clinical history.

The chain links TRBV27 to TRBJ2-3; D uncertain. Sequenced material: PBMCs or T cells enriched from blood (not recorded which). This receptor was obtained from a human donor in a cohort exposed to, infected with or recovered from COVID-19 (not recorded which). The donor label of this sample is uncertain. The CDR3 sequence is CASSPSSTDTQYF. The CDR3 region has the DNA TGTGCCAGCAGTCCCTCTAGCACAGATACGCAGTATTTT.